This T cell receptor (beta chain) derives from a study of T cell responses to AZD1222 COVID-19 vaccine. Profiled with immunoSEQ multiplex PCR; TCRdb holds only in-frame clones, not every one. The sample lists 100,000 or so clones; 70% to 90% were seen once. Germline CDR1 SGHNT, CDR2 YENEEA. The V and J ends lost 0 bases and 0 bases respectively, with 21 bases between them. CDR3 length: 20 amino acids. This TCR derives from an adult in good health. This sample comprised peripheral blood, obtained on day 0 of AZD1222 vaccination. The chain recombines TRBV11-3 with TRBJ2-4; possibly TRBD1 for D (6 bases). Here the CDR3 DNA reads TGTGCCAGCAGCTTAGATGAATTATTCGCGGACAGCGAAGCCAAAAACATTCAGTACTTC. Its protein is CASSLDELFADSEAKNIQYF.